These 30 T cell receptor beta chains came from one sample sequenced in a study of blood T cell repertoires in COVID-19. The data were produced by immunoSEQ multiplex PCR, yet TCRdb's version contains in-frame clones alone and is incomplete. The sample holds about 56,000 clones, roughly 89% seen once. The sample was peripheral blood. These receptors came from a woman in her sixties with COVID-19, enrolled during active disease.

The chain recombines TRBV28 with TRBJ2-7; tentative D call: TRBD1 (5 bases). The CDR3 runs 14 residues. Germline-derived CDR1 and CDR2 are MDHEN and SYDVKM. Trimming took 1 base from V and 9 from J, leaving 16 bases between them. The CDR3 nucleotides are TGTGCCAGCAGTTTATTAAGGGGTGGGGCGGTGCAGTACTTC. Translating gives CASSLLRGGAVQYF.

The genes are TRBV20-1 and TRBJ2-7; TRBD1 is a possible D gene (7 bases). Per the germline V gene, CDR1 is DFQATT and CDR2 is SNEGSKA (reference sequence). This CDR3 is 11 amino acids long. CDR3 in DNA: TGCAGAGTACGTCAGGGGGGTGAGCAGTACTTC. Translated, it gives CRVRQGGEQYF.

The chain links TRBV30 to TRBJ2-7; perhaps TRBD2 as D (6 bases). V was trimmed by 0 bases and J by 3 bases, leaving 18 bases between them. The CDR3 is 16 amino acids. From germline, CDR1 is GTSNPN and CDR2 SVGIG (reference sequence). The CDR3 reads CAWSVLTGGTVYEQYF. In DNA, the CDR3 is TGTGCCTGGAGTGTCCTCACCGGAGGGACCGTCTACGAGCAGTACTTC.

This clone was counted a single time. The DNA of the CDR3 is TGTGCCAGCAGCTCGCAGGGTTTGGGGCAGTACTTC. Protein sequence: CASSSQGLGQYF. This chain connects TRBV7-2 to TRBJ2-7, with TRBD1 as a possible D gene (5 bases). CDR3 length: 12 residues. Trimming removed 4 bases at V and 9 bases at J, with 13 bases between. CDR1 is SGHTA and CDR2 is FQGNSA in the germline V gene.

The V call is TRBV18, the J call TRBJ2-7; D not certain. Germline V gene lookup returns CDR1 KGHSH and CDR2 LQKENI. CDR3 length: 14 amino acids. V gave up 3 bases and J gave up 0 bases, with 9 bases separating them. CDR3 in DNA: TGTGCCAGCTCACCCTACAGAAGCTCCTACGAGCAGTACTTC. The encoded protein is CASSPYRSSYEQYF.

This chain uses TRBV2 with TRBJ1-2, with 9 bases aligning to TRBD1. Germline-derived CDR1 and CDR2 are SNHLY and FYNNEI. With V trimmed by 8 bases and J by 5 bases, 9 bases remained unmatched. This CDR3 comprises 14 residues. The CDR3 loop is CASLPQGASYGYTF. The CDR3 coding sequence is TGTGCCAGCCTTCCACAGGGGGCCTCTTATGGCTACACCTTC.

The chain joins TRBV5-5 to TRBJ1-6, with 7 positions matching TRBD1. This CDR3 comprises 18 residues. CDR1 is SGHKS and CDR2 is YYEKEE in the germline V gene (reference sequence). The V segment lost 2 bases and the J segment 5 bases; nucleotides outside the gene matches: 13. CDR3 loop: CASSFRDSPLKDNSPLHF. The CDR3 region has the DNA TGTGCCAGCAGCTTCCGGGACAGCCCGTTAAAGGATAATTCACCCCTCCACTTT.

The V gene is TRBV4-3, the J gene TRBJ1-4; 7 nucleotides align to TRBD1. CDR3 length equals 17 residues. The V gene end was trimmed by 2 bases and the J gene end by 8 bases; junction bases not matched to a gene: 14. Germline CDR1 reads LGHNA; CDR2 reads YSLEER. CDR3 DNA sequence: TGCGCCAGCAGCCAAAATCCCACGACAGGGCGCTGGGAAAAACTGTTTTTT. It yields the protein CASSQNPTTGRWEKLFF.

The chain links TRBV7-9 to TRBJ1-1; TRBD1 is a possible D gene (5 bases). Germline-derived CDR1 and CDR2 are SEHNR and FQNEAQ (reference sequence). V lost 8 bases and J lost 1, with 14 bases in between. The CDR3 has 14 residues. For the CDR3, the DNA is TGTGCCAGCGTCTCGGGGGAAGAGAACACTGAAGCTTTCTTT. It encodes CASVSGEENTEAFF.

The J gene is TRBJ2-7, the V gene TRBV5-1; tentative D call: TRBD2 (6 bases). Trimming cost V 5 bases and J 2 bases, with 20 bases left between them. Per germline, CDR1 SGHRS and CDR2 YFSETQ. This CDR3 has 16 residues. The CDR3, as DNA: TGCGCCAGCAGGGAGGGGACCTCGAAAAGTCCCTACGAGCAGTACTTC. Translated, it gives CASREGTSKSPYEQYF.

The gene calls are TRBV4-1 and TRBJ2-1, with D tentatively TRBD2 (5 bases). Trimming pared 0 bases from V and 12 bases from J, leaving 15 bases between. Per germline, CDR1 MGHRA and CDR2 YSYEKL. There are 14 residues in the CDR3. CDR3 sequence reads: CASSQENGILGQFF. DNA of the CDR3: TGCGCCAGCAGCCAAGAAAACGGGATATTAGGGCAGTTCTTC.

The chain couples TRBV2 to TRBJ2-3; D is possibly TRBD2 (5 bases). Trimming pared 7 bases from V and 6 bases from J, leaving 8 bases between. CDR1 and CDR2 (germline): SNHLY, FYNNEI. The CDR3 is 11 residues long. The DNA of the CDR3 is TGTGCCAGCAAGGAGGAGGATACGCAGTATTTT. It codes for CASKEEDTQYF.

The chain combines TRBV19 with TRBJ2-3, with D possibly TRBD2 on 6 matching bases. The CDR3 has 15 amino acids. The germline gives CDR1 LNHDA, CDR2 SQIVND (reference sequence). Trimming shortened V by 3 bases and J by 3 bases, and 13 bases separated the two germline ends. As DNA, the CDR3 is TGTGCCAGTAGTATCGGACTACAATCAACAGATACGCAGTATTTT. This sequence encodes CASSIGLQSTDTQYF.

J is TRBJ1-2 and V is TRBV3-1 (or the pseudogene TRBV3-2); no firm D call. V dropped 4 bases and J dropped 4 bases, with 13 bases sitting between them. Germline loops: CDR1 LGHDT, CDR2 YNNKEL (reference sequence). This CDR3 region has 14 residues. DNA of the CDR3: TGTGCCAGCAGCCGGAATACAGCCCCCTATGGCTACACCTTC. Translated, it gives CASSRNTAPYGYTF.

This chain's CDR3 is CASSPLGDQPQHF. CDR3 DNA sequence: TGTGCCAGCAGTCCTTTGGGAGATCAGCCCCAGCATTTT. V and J are TRBV7-8 and TRBJ1-5; D is ambiguous. Germline V CDR1 and CDR2: SGHVS, FQNEAQ. CDR3 size: 13 residues. V lost 6 bases and J 5 bases, leaving 11 bases between the germline ends.

CDR3 nucleotide sequence: TGTGCCAGCAGCCCCAGGGTCTCAGGATGGAACACTGAAGCTTTCTTT. Its protein is CASSPRVSGWNTEAFF. The genes are TRBV11-3 and TRBJ1-1, with D tentatively TRBD1 (5 bases). CDR1 is SGHNT and CDR2 is YENEEA in the germline V gene. V was clipped by 5 bases and J by 1 base, with 17 bases between them. The CDR3 length is 16 residues.

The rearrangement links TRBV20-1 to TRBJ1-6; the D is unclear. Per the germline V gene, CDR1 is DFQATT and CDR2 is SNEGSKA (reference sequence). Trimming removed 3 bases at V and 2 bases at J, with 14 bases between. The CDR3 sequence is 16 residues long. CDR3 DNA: TGCAGTGCTAGTGTCCAGGTCGTTCCCTATAATTCACCCCTCCACTTT. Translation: CSASVQVVPYNSPLHF.

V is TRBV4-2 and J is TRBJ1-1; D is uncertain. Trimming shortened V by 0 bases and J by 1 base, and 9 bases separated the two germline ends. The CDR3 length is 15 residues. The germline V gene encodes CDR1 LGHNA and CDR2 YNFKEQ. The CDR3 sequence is CASSQEKQRNTEAFF. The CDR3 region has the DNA TGTGCCAGCAGCCAAGAGAAACAGAGGAACACTGAAGCTTTCTTT.

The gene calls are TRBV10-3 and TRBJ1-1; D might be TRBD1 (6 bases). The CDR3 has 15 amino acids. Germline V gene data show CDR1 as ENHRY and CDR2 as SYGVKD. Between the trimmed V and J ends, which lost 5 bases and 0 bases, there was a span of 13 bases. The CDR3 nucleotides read TGTGCCATCAGTCCGAGGGGGGGGCTGAACACTGAAGCTTTCTTT. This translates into CAISPRGGLNTEAFF.

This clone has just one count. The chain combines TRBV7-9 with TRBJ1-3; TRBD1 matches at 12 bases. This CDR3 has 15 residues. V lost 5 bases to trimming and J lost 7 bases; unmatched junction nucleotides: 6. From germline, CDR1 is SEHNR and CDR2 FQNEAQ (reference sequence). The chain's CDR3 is CASSKGQGAGNTIYF. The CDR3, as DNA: TGTGCCAGCAGCAAGGGACAGGGGGCAGGGAACACCATATATTTT.

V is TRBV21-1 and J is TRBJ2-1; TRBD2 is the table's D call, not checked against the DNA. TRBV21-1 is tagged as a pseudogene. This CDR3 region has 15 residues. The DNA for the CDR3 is TGTGCCAGCAGCAATAGCGGGAATCCCACCGGTGAGCAGTTCTTC. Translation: CASSNSGNPTGEQFF.

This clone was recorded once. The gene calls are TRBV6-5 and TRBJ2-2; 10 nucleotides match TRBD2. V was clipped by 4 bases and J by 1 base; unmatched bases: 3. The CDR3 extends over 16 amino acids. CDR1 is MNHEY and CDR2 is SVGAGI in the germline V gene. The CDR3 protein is CASSFGLAVNTGELFF. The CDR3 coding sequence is TGTGCCAGCAGTTTCGGACTAGCGGTGAACACCGGGGAGCTGTTTTTT.

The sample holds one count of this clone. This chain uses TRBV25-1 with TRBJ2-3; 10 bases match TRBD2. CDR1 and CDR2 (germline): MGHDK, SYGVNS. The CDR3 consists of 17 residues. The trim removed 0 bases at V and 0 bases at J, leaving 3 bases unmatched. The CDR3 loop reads CASSEYGLAVSTDTQYF. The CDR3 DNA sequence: TGTGCCAGCAGTGAATATGGACTAGCGGTTAGCACAGATACGCAGTATTTT. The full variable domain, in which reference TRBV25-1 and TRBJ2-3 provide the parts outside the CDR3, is EADIYQTPRYLVIGTGKKITLECSQTMGHDKMYWYQQDPGMELHLIHYSYGVNSTEKGDLSSESTVSRIRTEHFPLTLESARPSHTSQYLCASSEYGLAVSTDTQYFGPGTRLTVL.

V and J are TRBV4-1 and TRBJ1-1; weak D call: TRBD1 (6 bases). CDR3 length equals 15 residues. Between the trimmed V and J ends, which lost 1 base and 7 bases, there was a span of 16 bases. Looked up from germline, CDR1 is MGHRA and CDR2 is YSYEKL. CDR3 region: CASSQAGGPWGEAFF. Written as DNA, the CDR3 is TGCGCCAGCAGCCAAGCCGGGGGGCCGTGGGGTGAAGCTTTCTTT.

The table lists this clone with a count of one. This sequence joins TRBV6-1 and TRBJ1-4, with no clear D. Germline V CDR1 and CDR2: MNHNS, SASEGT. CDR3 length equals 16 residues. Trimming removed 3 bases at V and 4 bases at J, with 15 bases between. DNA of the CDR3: TGTGCCAGCAGTGATAGAAAACGCCTCCTTAATGAAAAACTGTTTTTT. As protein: CASSDRKRLLNEKLFF.

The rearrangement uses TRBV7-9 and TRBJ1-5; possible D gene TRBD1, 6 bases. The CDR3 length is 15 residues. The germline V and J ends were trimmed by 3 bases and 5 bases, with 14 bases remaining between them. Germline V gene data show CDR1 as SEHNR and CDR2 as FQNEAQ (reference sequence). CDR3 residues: CASSFSHRDHQPQHF. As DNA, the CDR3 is TGTGCCAGCAGCTTTTCCCACAGGGATCATCAGCCCCAGCATTTT.

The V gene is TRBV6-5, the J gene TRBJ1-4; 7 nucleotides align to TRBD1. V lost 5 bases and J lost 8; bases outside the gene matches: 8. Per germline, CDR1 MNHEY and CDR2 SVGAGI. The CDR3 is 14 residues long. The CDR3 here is CASSPDRVEEKLFF. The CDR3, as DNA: TGTGCCAGCAGTCCAGACAGGGTCGAGGAAAAACTGTTTTTT.

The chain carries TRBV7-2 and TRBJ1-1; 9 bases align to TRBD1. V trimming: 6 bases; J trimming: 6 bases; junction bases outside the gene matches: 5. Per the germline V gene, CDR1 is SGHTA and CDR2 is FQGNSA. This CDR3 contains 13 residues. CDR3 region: CASSWDRASEAFF. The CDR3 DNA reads TGTGCCAGCAGTTGGGACAGGGCATCTGAAGCTTTCTTT.

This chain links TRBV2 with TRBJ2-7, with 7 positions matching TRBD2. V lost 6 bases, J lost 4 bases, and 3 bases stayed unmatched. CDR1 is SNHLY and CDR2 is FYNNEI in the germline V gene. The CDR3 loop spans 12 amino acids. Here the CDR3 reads CASRPGGYEQYF. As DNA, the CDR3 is TGTGCCAGCAGACCCGGGGGGTACGAGCAGTACTTC.

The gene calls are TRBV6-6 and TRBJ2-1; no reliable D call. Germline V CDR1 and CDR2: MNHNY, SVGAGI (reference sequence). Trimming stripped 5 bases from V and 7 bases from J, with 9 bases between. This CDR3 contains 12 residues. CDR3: CASSPLQNEQFF. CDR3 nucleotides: TGTGCCAGCAGTCCACTGCAAAATGAGCAGTTCTTC.